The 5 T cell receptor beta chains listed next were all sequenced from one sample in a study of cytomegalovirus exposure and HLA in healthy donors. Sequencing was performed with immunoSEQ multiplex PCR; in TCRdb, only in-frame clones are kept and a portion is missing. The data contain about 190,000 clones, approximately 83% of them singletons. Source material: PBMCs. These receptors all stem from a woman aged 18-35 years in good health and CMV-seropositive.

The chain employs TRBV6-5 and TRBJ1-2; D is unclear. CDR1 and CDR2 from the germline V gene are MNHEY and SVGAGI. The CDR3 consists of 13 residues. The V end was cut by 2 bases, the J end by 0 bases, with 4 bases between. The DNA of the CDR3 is TGTGCCAGCAGTTACATCGCTAACTATGGCTACACCTTC. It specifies CASSYIANYGYTF.

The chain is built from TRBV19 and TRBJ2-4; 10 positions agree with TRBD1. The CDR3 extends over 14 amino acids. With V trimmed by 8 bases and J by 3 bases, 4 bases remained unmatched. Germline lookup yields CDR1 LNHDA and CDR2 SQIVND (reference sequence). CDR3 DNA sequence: TGTGCCAGTCACCGGACAGGGGGCAAAAACATTCAGTACTTC. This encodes CASHRTGGKNIQYF. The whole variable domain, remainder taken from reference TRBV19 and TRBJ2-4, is DGGITQSPKYLFRKEGQNVTLSCEQNLNHDAMYWYRQDPGQGLRLIYYSQIVNDFQKGDIAEGYSVSREKKESFPLTVTSAQKNPTAFYLCASHRTGGKNIQYFGAGTRLSVL.

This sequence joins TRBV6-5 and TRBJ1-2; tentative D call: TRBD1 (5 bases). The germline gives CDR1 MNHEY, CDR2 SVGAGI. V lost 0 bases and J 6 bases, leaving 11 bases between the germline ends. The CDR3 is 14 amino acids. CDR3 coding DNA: TGTGCCAGCAGTTACTCGTCGGCAGGGAATGGCTACACCTTC. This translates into CASSYSSAGNGYTF.

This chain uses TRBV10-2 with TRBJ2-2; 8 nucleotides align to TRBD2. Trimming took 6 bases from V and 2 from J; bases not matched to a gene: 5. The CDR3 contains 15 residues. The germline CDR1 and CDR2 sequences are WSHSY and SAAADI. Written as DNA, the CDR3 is TGCGCCAGCAGCCTTACTAGCGGCAACACCGGGGAGCTGTTTTTT. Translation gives CASSLTSGNTGELFF.

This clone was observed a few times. The chain's CDR3 is CASSLEQEPYEQYF. CDR3 nucleotides: TGCGCCAGCAGCTTGGAACAGGAACCGTACGAGCAGTACTTC. The chain joins TRBV5-1 to TRBJ2-7; maybe TRBD1 (5 bases). The length of the CDR3 is 14 residues. Germline assignment: CDR1 SGHRS and CDR2 YFSETQ. V was trimmed by 0 bases and J by 4 bases, leaving 11 bases between them.